A single sample gave rise to the 27 T cell receptor beta chains below, sequenced in a study of T cell repertoires in cytomegalovirus infection. TCRdb itself ran the reads through MiXCR, one entry per CDR3 protein. In the table there are a few hundred thousand distinct CDR3 sequences, 15% to 20% of which are singletons. The sequencing input was PBMCs. The receptors here all came from a human donor in good health (CMV status not recorded). Some clones in this sample may be carry-over from other donors' samples.

This clonotype was observed a few times. The rearrangement links TRBV12-5 to TRBJ1-2; 9 bases agree with TRBD1. This CDR3 is built from 12 residues. Germline CDR1 is LGHNT and CDR2 is FRNRAP. Trimming at V came to 6 bases and at J to 8 bases, leaving 4 bases not matched to a gene. The CDR3 coding sequence is TGTGCTAGTGGCGTACAGGGGGCCGGCTACACCTTC. Protein: CASGVQGAGYTF.

This clonotype was observed many times. Here the CDR3 reads CASSLEPGVNTGELFF. CDR3 bases: TGTGCCAGCAGCTTAGAGCCAGGGGTGAACACCGGGGAGCTGTTTTTT. The gene calls are TRBV7-2 and TRBJ2-2, with D perhaps matching TRBD1 (6 bases). There are 16 residues in the CDR3. V was cut by 1 base and J by 1 base, with 10 bases left in between. Germline V lookup: CDR1 SGHTA, CDR2 FQGNSA.

This clonotype was counted ten times or more. The chain has TRBV6-2 or TRBV6-3 and TRBJ1-1; D is uncertain. Trimming took 0 bases from V and 5 from J, leaving 10 bases between them. The germline V gene has CDR1 MNHEY and CDR2 SVGEGT. The CDR3 runs to 14 residues. CDR3 sequence reads: CASSYSAQWTEAFF. The CDR3 coding sequence is TGTGCCAGCAGTTACTCGGCCCAGTGGACTGAAGCTTTCTTT.

This clonotype was recorded a few times. The rearrangement uses TRBV12-3 or TRBV12-4 and TRBJ1-2, with a tentative D call TRBD1 (5 bases). This CDR3 comprises 14 residues. V dropped 5 bases and J dropped 4 bases, with 14 bases sitting between them. The CDR3 reads CASSIRESSYGYTF. In nucleotides, the CDR3 is TGTGCCAGCAGTATCAGGGAGAGCAGCTATGGCTACACCTTC.

The gene calls are TRBV10-3 and TRBJ2-7; the match to TRBD2 covers 7 bases. Unmatched junction bases numbered 5, after V lost 2 bases and J lost 4 bases. This CDR3 is built from 14 residues. Germline-derived CDR1 and CDR2 are ENHRY and SYGVKD. The CDR3 sequence: CAISEDVGGYEQYF. CDR3 coding DNA: TGTGCCATCAGTGAGGATGTGGGGGGGTACGAGCAGTACTTC.

This clonotype was counted a few times. V gene TRBV19 combines with J gene TRBJ1-5, with D hard to call. V was clipped by 7 bases and J by 1 base, with 14 bases between them. Germline V gene data show CDR1 as LNHDA and CDR2 as SQIVND (reference sequence). The CDR3 loop spans 15 amino acids. The chain's CDR3 is CASNPADKSNQPQHF. The DNA for the CDR3 is TGTGCCAGTAATCCGGCAGACAAGAGCAATCAGCCCCAGCATTTT.

This chain joins TRBV3-1 and TRBJ2-7; 10 bases agree with TRBD1. Germline CDR1 is LGHDT and CDR2 is YNNKEL (reference sequence). This CDR3 has 15 amino acids. Losses at the gene ends were 6 bases for V and 3 bases for J; bases not matched to a gene: 8. This CDR3 reads CASRPGQGSNYEQYF. DNA of the CDR3: TGTGCCAGCAGACCGGGACAGGGGTCTAACTACGAGCAGTACTTC.

This clonotype was observed a single time. In nucleotides, the CDR3 is TGTGCCAGCAGTTACGGGACAGGGGGTGGGAACACTGAAGCTTTCTTT. This gives the protein CASSYGTGGGNTEAFF. The chain uses TRBV6-5 and TRBJ1-1; TRBD1 aligns across 11 bases. The germline gives CDR1 MNHEY, CDR2 SVGAGI. V dropped 2 bases and J dropped 1; count of bases not matched to a gene: 3. The CDR3 has 16 residues.

This sequence joins TRBV10-3 and TRBJ1-4, with D possibly being TRBD1 (6 bases). The CDR3 spans 14 residues. The ends were cut back, 3 bases at V and 10 bases at J, with 15 bases in the middle. Germline V gene lookup returns CDR1 ENHRY and CDR2 SYGVKD. CDR3 residues: CAISERTAPGKLFF. CDR3 DNA: TGTGCCATCAGTGAACGGACAGCTCCTGGAAAACTGTTTTTT.

The chain carries TRBV29-1 and TRBJ1-5; 7 bases are shared with TRBD1. V lost 0 bases and J lost 6; bases outside the gene matches: 2. The CDR3 totals 13 residues. CDR1 and CDR2 (germline): SQVTM, ANQGSEA. This chain's CDR3 is CSVEEGGGQPQHF. CDR3 coding DNA: TGCAGCGTTGAAGAAGGGGGCGGTCAGCCCCAGCATTTT. Supplemented by reference TRBV29-1 and TRBJ1-5, the full variable domain reads SAVISQKPSRDICQRGTSLTIQCQVDSQVTMMFWYRQQPGQSLTLIATANQGSEATYESGFVIDKFPISRPNLTFSTLTVSNMSPEDSSIYLCSVEEGGGQPQHFGDGTRLSIL.

In this sample, this clonotype turned up many times. In DNA, the CDR3 is TGTGCCAGCAGTTTAGGGACAGGGGTTTTACAGCCCCAGCATTTT. It encodes CASSLGTGVLQPQHF. The chain couples TRBV12-3 or TRBV12-4 to TRBJ1-5; 9 positions agree with TRBD1. The CDR3 contains 15 residues. Unmatched junction bases numbered 5, after V lost 1 base and J lost 7 bases.

This clonotype was picked up a small number of times. The genes are TRBV6-6 and TRBJ2-3; 7 nucleotides align to TRBD1. Germline-derived CDR1 and CDR2 are MNHNY and SVGAGI (reference sequence). V was clipped by 9 bases and J by 2 bases; unmatched bases: 11. The CDR3 runs 15 residues. The CDR3 loop is CASCIQGTFTDTQYF. Here the CDR3 DNA reads TGTGCCAGTTGCATACAGGGGACCTTCACAGATACGCAGTATTTT.

The chain is built from TRBV12-3 or TRBV12-4 and TRBJ1-5; TRBD1 is a possible D gene (5 bases). The CDR3 loop spans 14 amino acids. V lost 4 bases, J lost 11 bases, and 18 bases lay in between. CDR3 residues: CASSSGTGEGTQHF. The CDR3 region has the DNA TGTGCCAGCAGTTCAGGAACAGGAGAGGGTACCCAGCATTTT.

The sample holds many counts of this clonotype. This chain links TRBV2 with TRBJ2-7; no definite D call. V was cut by 4 bases and J by 12 bases, with 13 bases left in between. Germline CDR1 is SNHLY and CDR2 is FYNNEI. This CDR3 is built from 11 residues. The CDR3, as DNA: TGTGCCAGCAGTGGCCCGCCCGGAAGGTACTTC. Its translation is CASSGPPGRYF. The entire variable domain, with the rest obtained from reference TRBV2 and TRBJ2-7, is as follows: EPEVTQTPSHQVTQMGQEVILRCVPISNHLYFYWYRQILGQKVEFLVSFYNNEISEKSEIFDDQFSVERPDGSNFTLKIRSTKLEDSAMYFCASSGPPGRYFGPGTRLTVT.

This clonotype was observed many times. V and J are TRBV7-2 and TRBJ2-7, with D possibly being TRBD2 (6 bases). Trimming took 0 bases from V and 11 from J, leaving 14 bases between them. The V gene's germline CDR1 is SGHTA and CDR2 FQGNSA. The CDR3 contains 13 residues. The CDR3 is CASSLAREAGKYF. In nucleotides, the CDR3 is TGTGCCAGCAGCTTAGCGCGGGAAGCCGGGAAGTACTTC. The complete variable domain, with remaining parts taken from reference TRBV7-2 and TRBJ2-7, reads GAGVSQSPSNKVTEKGKDVELRCDPISGHTALYWYRQSLGQGLEFLIYFQGNSAPDKSGLPSDRFSAERTGGSVSTLTIQRTQQEDSAVYLCASSLAREAGKYFGPGTRLTVT.

In its sample, this clonotype was seen many times. V usage is TRBV12-3 or TRBV12-4 and J usage is TRBJ2-3; perhaps D is TRBD1 or TRBD2 (5 bases each). The CDR3 extends over 14 amino acids. V dropped 4 bases and J dropped 0 bases, with 8 bases sitting between them. CDR3 region: CASSSRDSTDTQYF. The CDR3 DNA reads as TGTGCCAGCAGTTCCCGGGACAGCACAGATACGCAGTATTTT.

The chain links TRBV7-9 to TRBJ1-1; TRBD1 is a possible D gene (5 bases). Germline values: CDR1 SEHNR, CDR2 FQNEAQ (reference sequence). The CDR3 has 13 residues. V shed 5 bases and J shed 6 bases, with 13 bases lying between them. DNA of the CDR3: TGTGCCAGCAGCCCTCGACAGTTCCCTGAAGCTTTCTTT. This codes for CASSPRQFPEAFF.

The chain recombines TRBV24-1 with TRBJ2-3; tentatively, D is TRBD2 (5 bases). The CDR3 contains 17 residues. Trimming stripped 0 bases from V and 2 bases from J, with 14 bases between. The germline V gene encodes CDR1 KGHDR and CDR2 SFDVKD. The CDR3 nucleotides are TGTGCCACCAGTGATTTGAAGGGAGCGGAGTTCACAGATACGCAGTATTTT. Protein product: CATSDLKGAEFTDTQYF.

This clonotype was detected only a few times. The chain uses TRBV7-2 and TRBJ2-1, with 15 positions matching TRBD2. Unmatched junction bases numbered 4, after V lost 3 bases and J lost 7 bases. Per the germline V gene, CDR1 is SGHTA and CDR2 is FQGNSA. CDR3 length equals 16 residues. Written as DNA, the CDR3 is TGTGCCAGCAGCTTTGGACTAGCGGGGGGGGAAAATGAGCAGTTCTTC. This gives the protein CASSFGLAGGENEQFF.

This clonotype was observed many times. The CDR3 sequence is CASTPTGRGLTLNTEAFF. DNA for the CDR3: TGTGCCAGCACCCCGACAGGGAGAGGACTAACACTGAACACTGAAGCTTTCTTT. The chain joins TRBV12-3 or TRBV12-4 to TRBJ1-1, with 7 bases lining up with TRBD1. V trimming: 7 bases; J trimming: 0 bases; junction bases outside the gene matches: 17. The CDR3 loop spans 18 amino acids.

The chain carries TRBV7-9 and TRBJ1-1; D is uncertain. CDR1 is SEHNR, CDR2 FQNEAQ, per germline (reference sequence). V lost 1 base and J lost 3, with 12 bases in between. The CDR3 is made up of 15 amino acids. This chain's CDR3 is CASSLGVGWDTEAFF. DNA of the CDR3: TGTGCCAGCAGCTTAGGGGTCGGGTGGGACACTGAAGCTTTCTTT.

The J gene is TRBJ1-2, the V gene TRBV19; D remains unclear. Germline assignment: CDR1 LNHDA and CDR2 SQIVND (reference sequence). V lost 5 bases and J 0 bases, leaving 13 bases between the germline ends. CDR3 length equals 15 residues. The CDR3 DNA follows: TGTGCCAGTAGTTTCATGGAATTAGCTAACTATGGCTACACCTTC. Protein product: CASSFMELANYGYTF.

This chain uses TRBV7-2 with TRBJ2-5; D is perhaps TRBD2 (6 bases). The germline V gene encodes CDR1 SGHTA and CDR2 FQGNSA. The CDR3 covers 15 residues. V lost 1 base and J lost 2, with 11 bases in between. The CDR3 sequence is CASSLVFAGQETQYF. For the CDR3, the DNA is TGTGCCAGCAGCTTAGTTTTTGCGGGGCAAGAGACCCAGTACTTC.

This clonotype was picked up a small number of times. This chain links TRBV7-2 with TRBJ2-2, with no clear D. The CDR3 contains 13 residues. V was trimmed by 1 base and J by 7 bases, leaving 7 bases between them. The germline V gene encodes CDR1 SGHTA and CDR2 FQGNSA. CDR3 bases: TGTGCCAGCAGCTTAGTTTGGGACGGGGAGCTGTTTTTT. It is translated as CASSLVWDGELFF.

About this clonotype itself: This may be a read error: a much more frequent sequence differs by one nucleotide. This chain joins TRBV25-1 and TRBJ1-1, with a weak D call TRBD1 (6 bases). Germline values: CDR1 MGHDK, CDR2 SYGVNS. The CDR3 totals 13 residues. CDR3 in amino acids: CARSGGLGTEAFF. Written as DNA, the CDR3 is TGTGCCCGCAGTGGGGGCCTGGGCACTGAAGCTTTCTTT.

This clonotype has ten or more counts. V is TRBV7-2 and J is TRBJ2-4; TRBD1 might be the D (6 bases). Deletions cut 3 bases from V and 7 bases from J, with 7 bases between. Germline lookup yields CDR1 SGHTA and CDR2 FQGNSA. The CDR3 covers 12 residues. The CDR3 region has the DNA TGTGCCAGCAGCTTCCAGGGGAACATTCAGTACTTC. This translates into CASSFQGNIQYF. Drawing the rest from reference TRBV7-2 and TRBJ2-4, the complete variable domain is GAGVSQSPSNKVTEKGKDVELRCDPISGHTALYWYRQSLGQGLEFLIYFQGNSAPDKSGLPSDRFSAERTGGSVSTLTIQRTQQEDSAVYLCASSFQGNIQYFGAGTRLSVL.

This clonotype has at least ten counts. The chain employs TRBV7-2 and TRBJ1-1, with TRBD1 matching 8 bases. The CDR3 covers 14 residues. V shed 5 bases and J 5 bases; nucleotides not matched to a gene: 7. Germline values: CDR1 SGHTA, CDR2 FQGNSA. The CDR3 here is CASSLGQETTEAFF. The CDR3 nucleotides are TGTGCCAGCAGCCTGGGACAGGAAACAACTGAAGCTTTCTTT.